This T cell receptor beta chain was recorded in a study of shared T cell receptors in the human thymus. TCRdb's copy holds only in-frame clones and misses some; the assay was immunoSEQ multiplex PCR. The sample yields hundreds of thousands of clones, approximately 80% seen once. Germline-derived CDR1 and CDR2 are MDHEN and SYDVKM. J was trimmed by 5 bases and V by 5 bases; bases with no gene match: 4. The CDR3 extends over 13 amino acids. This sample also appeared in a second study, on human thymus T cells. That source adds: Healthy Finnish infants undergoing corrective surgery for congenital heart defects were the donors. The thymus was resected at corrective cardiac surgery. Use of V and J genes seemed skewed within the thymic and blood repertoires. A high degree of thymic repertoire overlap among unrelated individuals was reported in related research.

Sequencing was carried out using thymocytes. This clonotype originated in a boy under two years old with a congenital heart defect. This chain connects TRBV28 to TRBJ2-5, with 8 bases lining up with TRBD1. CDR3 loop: CASSPTGDETQYF. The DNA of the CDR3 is TGTGCCAGCAGTCCGACAGGGGACGAGACCCAGTACTTC.